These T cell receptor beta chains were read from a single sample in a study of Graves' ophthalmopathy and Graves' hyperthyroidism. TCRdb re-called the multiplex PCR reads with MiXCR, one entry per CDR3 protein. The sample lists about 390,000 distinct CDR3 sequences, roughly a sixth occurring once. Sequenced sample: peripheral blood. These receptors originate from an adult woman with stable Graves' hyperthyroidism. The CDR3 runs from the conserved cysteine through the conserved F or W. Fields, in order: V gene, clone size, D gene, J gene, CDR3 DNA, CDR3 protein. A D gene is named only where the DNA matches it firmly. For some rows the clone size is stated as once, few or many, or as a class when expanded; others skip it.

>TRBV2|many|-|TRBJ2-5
TGTGCCAGCAGCCCGGGACTGGGGGAGACCCAGTACTTC
CASSPGLGETQYF
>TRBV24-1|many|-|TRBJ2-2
TGTGCCACCAGGTCGGGGGAATCACACACCGGGGAGCTGTTTTTT
CATRSGESHTGELFF
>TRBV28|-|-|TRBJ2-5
TGTGCCACCCGCCCCCCGAGCGGAGAGACCCAGTACTTC
CATRPPSGETQYF
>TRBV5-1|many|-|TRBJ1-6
TGCGCCAGCAGTTTAAGAGACGGCGATAATTCACCCCTCCACTTT
CASSLRDGDNSPLHF
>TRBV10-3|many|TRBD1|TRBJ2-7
TGTGCCATCAGTGCCTCGACAGGGGCCGGCTCCTACGAGCAGTACTTC
CAISASTGAGSYEQYF
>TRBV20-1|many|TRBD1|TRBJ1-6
TGCAGTGCTAGAGACATTAGGGGACAGGCCTATTCACCCCTCCACTTT
CSARDIRGQAYSPLHF
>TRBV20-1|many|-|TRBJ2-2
TGCAGTGCCAGGGACAAGAAGACGAACACCGGGGAGCTGTTTTTT
CSARDKKTNTGELFF
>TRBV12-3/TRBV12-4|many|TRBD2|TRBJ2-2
TGTGCCAGCAGTTTATATTCCTGGACTAGCGGGGGGACCGGGGAGCTGTTTTTT
CASSLYSWTSGGTGELFF
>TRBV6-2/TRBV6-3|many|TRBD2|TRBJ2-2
TGTGCCAGCGGAGCGGGAGTGATGGGGGAGCTGTTTTTT
CASGAGVMGELFF
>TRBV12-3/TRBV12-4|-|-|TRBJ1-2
TGTGCCAGCAGTTTAGGCCCAGCGGATGGCTACACCTTC
CASSLGPADGYTF
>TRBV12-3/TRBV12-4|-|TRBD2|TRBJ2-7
TGTGCCAGCAGCTCTCTAGCGGTAAACTACGAGCAGTACTTC
CASSSLAVNYEQYF
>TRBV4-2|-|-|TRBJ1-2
TGTGCCAGCAGCCAAGATCTTTACGCCTATGGCTACACCTTC
CASSQDLYAYGYTF
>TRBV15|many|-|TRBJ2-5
TGTGCCACCAGCAGAGTTCAATCCGAGACCCAGTACTTC
CATSRVQSETQYF
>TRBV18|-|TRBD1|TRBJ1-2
TGTGCCAGCTCAACAGAGGCCGGGACAGGCGGTGGCTACACCTTC
CASSTEAGTGGGYTF
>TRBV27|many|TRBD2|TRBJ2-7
TGTGCCAGCAGTTCTAGCGGGACGAGCGAGCAGTACTTC
CASSSSGTSEQYF
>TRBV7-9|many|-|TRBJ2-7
TGTGCCAGCAGCACGATCGGGGGAGGCGAGCAGTACTTC
CASSTIGGGEQYF
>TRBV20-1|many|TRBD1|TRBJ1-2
TGCAGTGCTTCGGCCCCGGGACAGGGGGCCGGCGGCTATGGCTACACCTTC
CSASAPGQGAGGYGYTF
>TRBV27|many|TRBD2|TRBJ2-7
TGTGCCAGCAGGACGACTAGCGGGCAAGCCTACGAGCAGTACTTC
CASRTTSGQAYEQYF
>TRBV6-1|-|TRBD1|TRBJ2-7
TGTGCCAGCAGTGAAGCGCGTCTTCTGACAGGGGGAAGCTACGAGCAGTACTTC
CASSEARLLTGGSYEQYF
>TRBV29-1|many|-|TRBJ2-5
TGCAGCGTTGCTGGTAGCGGCAACCAAGAGACCCAGTACTTC
CSVAGSGNQETQYF
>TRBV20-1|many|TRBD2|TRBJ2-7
TGCAGTGCTAAGGGACTAGCCTCAAACTACGAGCAGTACTTC
CSAKGLASNYEQYF
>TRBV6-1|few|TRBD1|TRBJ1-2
TGTGCCAGCAGACCTGCCGACAGGGTGGACTATGGCTACACCTTC
CASRPADRVDYGYTF
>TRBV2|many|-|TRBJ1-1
TGTGCCAGCAGTGAACAGGGAATGAACACTGAAGCTTTCTTT
CASSEQGMNTEAFF
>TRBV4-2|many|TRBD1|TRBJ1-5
TGTGCCAGCAGCCAAGATCCGACAGGGAATTTTCAGCCCCAGCATTTT
CASSQDPTGNFQPQHF
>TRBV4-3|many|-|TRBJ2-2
TGCGCCAGCAGCCAAGGTTCCTCCATATTTCCCGGGGAGCTGTTTTTT
CASSQGSSIFPGELFF
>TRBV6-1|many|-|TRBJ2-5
TGTGCCAGCACCCAAGGATCCCGGGAGACCCAGTACTTC
CASTQGSRETQYF
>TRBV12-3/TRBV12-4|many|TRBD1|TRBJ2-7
TGTGCCAGCAGTGCCGGGACAGGCACCTACGAGCAGTACTTC
CASSAGTGTYEQYF
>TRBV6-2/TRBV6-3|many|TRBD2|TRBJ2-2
TGTGCCAGCAGTTATGGGAGCGGGAGGGCAAGATTGGGCGGGGAGCTGTTTTTT
CASSYGSGRARLGGELFF
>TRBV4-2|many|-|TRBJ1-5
TGTGCCAGCAGCCAAGAAAGTTATAGCAATCAGCCCCAGCATTTT
CASSQESYSNQPQHF
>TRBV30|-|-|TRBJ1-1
TGTGCCTGGGCCCCTGGAAGGAACACTGAAGCTTTCTTT
CAWAPGRNTEAFF
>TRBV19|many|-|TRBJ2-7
TGTGCCAGTAGTATCGGGACTTCTCCTCCCTACGAGCAGTACTTC
CASSIGTSPPYEQYF
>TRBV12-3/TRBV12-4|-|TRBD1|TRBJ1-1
TGTGCCAGCAGTCAGGGACAGTGGGACACTGAAGCTTTCTTT
CASSQGQWDTEAFF
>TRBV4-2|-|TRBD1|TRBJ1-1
TGTGCCAGCAGCCAGTTTCCAGGGGGCAACACTGAAGCTTTCTTT
CASSQFPGGNTEAFF
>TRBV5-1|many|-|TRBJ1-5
TGCGCCAGCAGCCAGCACTACAGGGAGCGGGGCAATCAGCCCCAGCATTTT
CASSQHYRERGNQPQHF
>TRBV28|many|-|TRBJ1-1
TGTGCCAGCAGTTTATGGGGTAAAGACACTGAAGCTTTCTTT
CASSLWGKDTEAFF
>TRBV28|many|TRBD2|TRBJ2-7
TGTGCCAGCAGTTCTCTTTCGCGGGAGGCTGACTACGAGCAGTACTTC
CASSSLSREADYEQYF
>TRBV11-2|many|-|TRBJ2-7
TGTGCCAGCAGCCGAACACTCTACGAGCAGTACTTC
CASSRTLYEQYF
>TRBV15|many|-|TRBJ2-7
TGTGCCACCAGCATCGGTGGCAAATCCTACGAGCAGTACTTC
CATSIGGKSYEQYF
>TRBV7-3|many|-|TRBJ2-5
TGTGCCAGCAGCGCGACCGGGGCGGGAGAGACCCAGTACTTC
CASSATGAGETQYF
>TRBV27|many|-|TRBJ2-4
TGTGCCAGCAGTTCCACCCTCGGGAGCAACATTCAGTACTTC
CASSSTLGSNIQYF
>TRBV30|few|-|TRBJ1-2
TGTGCCTGGAGTCCTTACAAGAACTATGGCTACACCTTC
CAWSPYKNYGYTF
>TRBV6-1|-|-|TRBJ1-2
TGTGCCAGCAGACCCCAATCTACAGGAATTCTTGGCTACACCTTC
CASRPQSTGILGYTF
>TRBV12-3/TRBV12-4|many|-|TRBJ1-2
TGTGCCAGCAGCATAGGGCTCGAAAGCTACACCTTC
CASSIGLESYTF
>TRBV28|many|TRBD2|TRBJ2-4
TGTGCCAGCAGTCCGACTAGCGGGAGGGGATTTAACATTCAGTACTTC
CASSPTSGRGFNIQYF
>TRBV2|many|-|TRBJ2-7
TGTGCCATGTCGGAGAGTCGGTTAACGTACTTC
CAMSESRLTYF
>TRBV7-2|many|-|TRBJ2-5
TGTGCCAGCAGCTTGACCCTGGGCCGCCAAGAGACCCAGTACTTC
CASSLTLGRQETQYF
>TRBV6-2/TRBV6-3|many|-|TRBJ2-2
TGTGCCAGCAGTTACTCGCGACGGTTGAACACCGGGGAGCTGTTTTTT
CASSYSRRLNTGELFF
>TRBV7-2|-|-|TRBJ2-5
TGTGCCAGCAGCTTAGATCGGTACCAAGAGACCCAGTACTTC
CASSLDRYQETQYF
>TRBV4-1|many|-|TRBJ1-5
TGCGCCAGCAGCCAAGTAAAGGGGGAGAGGCAGCCCCAGCATTTT
CASSQVKGERQPQHF
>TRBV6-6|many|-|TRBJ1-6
TGTGCCAGCAGTTACCGTCTCAATTCACCCCTCCACTTT
CASSYRLNSPLHF
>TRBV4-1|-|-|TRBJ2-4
TGCGCCAGCAGTGCCAGGGTCCTAGCCAAAAACATTCAGTACTTC
CASSARVLAKNIQYF
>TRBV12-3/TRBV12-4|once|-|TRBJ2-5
TGTGCCAGCAGCTTGCCAACATCAGGGCCCCAAGAGACCCAGTACTTC
CASSLPTSGPQETQYF
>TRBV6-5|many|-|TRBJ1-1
TGTGCCAGCAGTAACAGCCTGAACACTGAAGCTTTCTTT
CASSNSLNTEAFF
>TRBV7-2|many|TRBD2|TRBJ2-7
TGTGCCAGCAGCCGACTAGCGGGAGGCCTGAGCGAGCAGTACTTC
CASSRLAGGLSEQYF
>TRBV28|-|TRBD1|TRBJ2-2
TGTGCCAGCAGTTTATTTCTGCCGGGACAGGGGGCGAACACCGGGGAGCTGTTTTTT
CASSLFLPGQGANTGELFF
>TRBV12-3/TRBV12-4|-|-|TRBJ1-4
TGTGCCAGCAGCGGCGGACAGAATGAAAAACTGTTTTTT
CASSGGQNEKLFF
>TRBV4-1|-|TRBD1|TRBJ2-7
TGCGCCAGCAGCCAACATCAGGTCGACAGGGCCCCGTTGTACTTC
CASSQHQVDRAPLYF
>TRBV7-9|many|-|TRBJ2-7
TGTGCCAGCAGCGCGGACTTCCTCTCCTACGAGCAGTACTTC
CASSADFLSYEQYF
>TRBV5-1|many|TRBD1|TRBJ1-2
TGCGCCAGCAGCTTGGCTACAGGGGCGACTGGCTACACCTTC
CASSLATGATGYTF